In this sample, the clone carrying this TCR beta chain turned up a few times. Its antigen is currently unknown. It was considered stable Graves' hyperthyroidism when ophthalmopathy did not progress within 18 months. These data come from a study of T cells in Graves' hyperthyroidism and ophthalmopathy. Points from the study as a whole: The model predicted ophthalmopathy a median approximately six months before onset.

There were TCR beta CDR3 regions amplified from RNA transcripts. The HTBI set primed first-round TCR CDR3 RT-PCR. TCRdb re-called the multiplex PCR reads with MiXCR, one entry per CDR3 protein. The table includes about 300,000 distinct CDR3 sequences, roughly 15% detected once. Trimming took 1 base from V and 0 from J, leaving 13 bases between them. The germline V gene has CDR1 MGHRA and CDR2 YSYEKL. This CDR3 has 18 amino acids. This clonotype originated in a man between 25 and 39 years old with Graves' hyperthyroidism. The V and J genes are TRBV4-1 and TRBJ1-6; D gene ambiguous. The sample comprised blood. As DNA, the CDR3 is TGCGCCAGCAGCCAAGTATTATGGCGGAGCTCCTATAATTCACCCCTCCACTTT. Protein product: CASSQVLWRSSYNSPLHF.